This TCR beta chain is drawn from a study of T cell clones after liver transplantation. Background on the study: A pre-transplant mixed lymphocyte reaction with TCRbeta sequencing defined graft-donor-reactive clones followed in post-transplant blood. As an antigen-independent comparator, third-party-reactive TCRbeta sequences came from pre-transplant mixed lymphocyte reactions.

Broader study findings: In a couple of subjects, few donor cells limited the measurable donor-reactive repertoire.

CD3+CD4+ and CD3+CD8+ cells were FACS-sorted from thawed unstimulated PBMCs. About this clone itself: The antigen remains unidentified.

Trimming shortened V by 0 bases and J by 5 bases, and 10 bases separated the two germline ends. The CDR3 runs 14 residues. The V gene's germline CDR1 is LGHNA and CDR2 YSLEER. Repertoires were generated with immunoSEQ multiplex PCR, while TCRdb's copy carries only in-frame clones and drops some. The data contain approximately 19,000 clones, over 75% of them singletons. V and J are TRBV4-3 and TRBJ1-2; D is ambiguous. This receptor was taken from a human patient who received a liver transplant. The graft donor may account for some of the T cells. The specimen comprised CD8+ T cells from blood, sampled less than 50 months after liver transplant. CDR3 region: CASSQDRSVYGYTF. CDR3 coding DNA: TGCGCCAGCAGCCAAGACCGCTCCGTATATGGCTACACCTTC.